The 9 T cell receptor beta chains below all came from one sample that was sequenced in a study of blood T cells in healthy people across ages. The use of a sample-barcoded 5' primer and a J-beta primer mix characterized a second PCR of about 7 to 12 cycles. A single record per CDR3 protein comes from TCRdb applying MiXCR to the 5' RACE reads. Of 540,000 or so distinct CDR3 sequences in the sample, 24% were seen once. This sample was also put to use in a study of T cells of mothers and their children.

Input material: blood. The source is a boy aged 5 to 17 in good health.

This clonotype was seen more than once but under ten times. The chain uses TRBV18 and TRBJ2-5; 9 positions match TRBD2. Germline V gives CDR1 KGHSH, CDR2 LQKENI. This CDR3 has 14 residues. The V and J ends lost 2 bases and 4 bases, in that order; junction bases with no gene match: 2. This CDR3 is CASSPGSGRETQYF. For the CDR3, the DNA is TGTGCCAGCTCACCAGGTAGCGGGAGAGAGACCCAGTACTTC. Looking up the rest from reference TRBV18 and TRBJ2-5 gives the full variable domain: NAGVMQNPRHLVRRRGQEARLRCSPMKGHSHVYWYRQLPEEGLKFMVYLQKENIIDESGMPKERFSAEFPKEGPSILRIQQVVRGDSAAYFCASSPGSGRETQYFGPGTRLLVL.

The V call is TRBV7-2, the J call TRBJ2-3; D unclear. This CDR3 has 19 residues. Germline V gene lookup returns CDR1 SGHTA and CDR2 FQGNSA. V was shortened by 0 bases and J by 0 bases, with 19 bases between the two germline ends. This CDR3 is CASSLARDFYSTSTDTQYF. The DNA of the CDR3 is TGTGCCAGCAGCTTAGCGCGTGATTTCTACTCAACTAGCACAGATACGCAGTATTTT.

There are many counts of this clonotype. The chain employs TRBV6-6 and TRBJ2-1; no reliable D call. Germline-derived CDR1 and CDR2 are MNHNY and SVGAGI (reference sequence). The V end was cut by 6 bases, the J end by 0 bases, with 9 bases between. There are 14 residues in the CDR3. The CDR3 here is CASRWSSSYNEQFF. CDR3 nucleotides: TGTGCCAGCAGGTGGAGTAGCTCCTACAATGAGCAGTTCTTC.

In this sample, this clonotype turned up a few times. The CDR3, as DNA: TGTGCCAGCAGCTTAGCGGGGGAGGTCCGCCTCTACGAGCAGTACTTC. Translated: CASSLAGEVRLYEQYF. The genes are TRBV7-2 and TRBJ2-7; D is possibly TRBD2 (6 bases). The V and J ends lost 0 bases and 3 bases respectively, with 15 bases between them. This CDR3 has 16 residues. Germline assignment: CDR1 SGHTA and CDR2 FQGNSA.

V gene TRBV27 combines with J gene TRBJ1-6, with unresolved D. This CDR3 region has 17 residues. The V end lost 4 bases, the J end lost 0 bases, and 13 bases lay between the germline ends. Germline V lookup: CDR1 MNHEY, CDR2 SMNVEV (reference sequence). CDR3 DNA sequence: TGTGCCAGCAGTTCGACACTTCTCCCCTCCTATAATTCACCCCTCCACTTT. It yields the protein CASSSTLLPSYNSPLHF.

In its sample, this clonotype was seen a few times. The rearrangement links TRBV4-1 to TRBJ2-5, with 13 nucleotides matching TRBD2. The V and J ends lost 3 bases and 4 bases, in that order; junction bases with no gene match: 8. This CDR3 is built from 17 residues. CDR1 MGHRA and CDR2 YSYEKL come from the germline V gene. The CDR3, as DNA: TGCGCCAGCAGCCACGAACGACTAGCGGGAGGCACAGAGACCCAGTACTTC. It translates to CASSHERLAGGTETQYF.

This clonotype was counted only a few times. This may be a read error, as it is one base from a much larger clone. This chain connects TRBV27 to TRBJ2-7; TRBD1 aligns across 10 bases. The germline V gene has CDR1 MNHEY and CDR2 SMNVEV (reference sequence). V shed 8 bases, J shed 4 bases, and the junction held 14 bases outside the gene matches. The CDR3 has 16 amino acids. Here the CDR3 DNA reads TGTGCCAGCTCCGGGACTGCGGACAGGGGGTGTTACGAGCAGTACTTC. Its translation is CASSGTADRGCYEQYF.

This clonotype has just a few counts. J is TRBJ2-5 and V is TRBV28, with 7 nucleotides matching TRBD2. Germline V lookup: CDR1 MDHEN, CDR2 SYDVKM. The CDR3 totals 13 residues. J lost 13 bases, V lost 2 bases, and 10 bases had no gene match. The CDR3 here is CASSLQAGFEGYF. CDR3 DNA: TGTGCCAGCAGTTTACAAGCGGGGTTCGAGGGGTACTTC.

This clonotype was found a few times. The chain is built from TRBV6-2 or TRBV6-3 and TRBJ2-5, with D perhaps assigned TRBD1 or TRBD2 (5 bases each). Judging by the DNA end, TRBJ2-7 fits better; the J call may be wrong. Germline V lookup: CDR1 MNHEY, CDR2 SVGEGT. This CDR3 region has 14 residues. CDR3 loop: CASSWDQETYEQYF. Here the CDR3 DNA reads TGTGCCAGCAGTTGGGACCAGGAAACTTACGAGCAGTACTTC.